This record looks at one T cell receptor (beta chain) sequence and its context. This specimen belongs to a study of blood T cell repertoires in COVID-19. Whole-study context: The origin of the acute and convalescent COVID-19 samples was the United States, Italy and Spain. In each case, the material was cDNA or gDNA derived from T cells, B-cell-depleted T cells, or PBMCs.

Per the study methods: Using reference gene primer amplification, nucleated cell counts were estimated. Clones were sequenced by immunoSEQ multiplex PCR, and TCRdb holds only the in-frame ones, with some missing. That table furnishes V, J and clone size, whereas the DNA furnished D and trimming. The sample lists about 50,000 clones, approximately 90% occurring once. Germline V CDR1 and CDR2: GTSNPN, SVGIG (reference sequence). Trimming cost V 5 bases and J 8 bases, with 15 bases left between them. The CDR3 has 12 residues. This TCR was recovered from a man aged 45 to 65 with active COVID-19. The chain couples TRBV30 to TRBJ1-2; the D is unclear. Sequences were obtained from peripheral blood. The CDR3 spells CAWALTDTGYTF. CDR3 nucleotides: TGTGCCTGGGCCCTCACAGACACGGGCTACACCTTC.